These 32 T cell receptor beta chains were all obtained from the same sample, sequenced in a study of T-cell reconstitution after alpha-beta-depleted transplantation in children. For TCRbeta, the library was prepared with unique molecular identifiers. Via MiXCR, TCRdb re-called the PCR reads, giving one row per CDR3 protein. The sample contains hundreds of thousands of distinct CDR3 sequences, 8.2% of which appear only once. Sequenced material: PBMCs, mostly from graft donor cells, taken 180 days after TCRalphabeta/CD19-depleted stem cell transplant. The source of these receptors is a male patient between 10 and 17 years old who had a stem cell transplant for acute lymphoblastic leukemia, so the T cells may come from the graft donor.

Ten or more counts support this clonotype. CDR3 DNA sequence: TGTGCCAGCAGCTTGGCCCCTATCAACACCGGGGAGCTGTTTTTT. Translating it yields CASSLAPINTGELFF. The chain uses TRBV5-6 and TRBJ2-2; no reliable D call. Germline V gene sequence: CDR1 SGHDT, CDR2 YYEEEE. CDR3 length equals 15 residues. Trimming took off 0 bases at V and 2 bases at J, with 8 bases between the two ends.

This clonotype was seen repeatedly, ten times or more. V usage is TRBV20-1 and J usage is TRBJ2-7, with 9 bases fitting TRBD1. With V trimmed by 1 base and J by 4 bases, 5 bases remained unmatched. Germline lookup yields CDR1 DFQATT and CDR2 SNEGSKA (reference sequence). This CDR3 comprises 14 residues. The CDR3 DNA sequence: TGCAGTGCTAGAGTAACAGGGGGCATTTACGAGCAGTACTTC. Protein: CSARVTGGIYEQYF.

At least ten counts were recorded for this clonotype. The rearrangement links TRBV29-1 to TRBJ2-4; D might be TRBD1 (6 bases). Trimming shortened V by 5 bases and J by 8 bases, and 19 bases separated the two germline ends. This CDR3 region has 14 residues. Germline V CDR1 and CDR2: SQVTM, ANQGSEA. The CDR3 region is CSVSTGPSRDIQYF. DNA of the CDR3: TGCAGCGTTTCGACAGGTCCGTCGAGGGACATTCAGTACTTC.

Of note for this clonotype: One base away lies a much larger clone, so this may be a sequencing read error. V usage is TRBV5-1 and J usage is TRBJ1-2; TRBD1 agrees at 9 bases. J lost 8 bases, V lost 3 bases, and 14 bases had no gene match. Germline loops: CDR1 SGHRS, CDR2 YFSETQ. CDR3 size: 16 residues. The CDR3 spells CASSSLVQGASGGYTF. Written as DNA, the CDR3 is TGCGCCAGCAGCTCCCTGGTACAGGGGGCAAGTGGAGGCTACACCTTC.

This clonotype was found many times. The chain combines TRBV15 with TRBJ1-2; TRBD1 matches at 7 bases. CDR1 and CDR2 from the germline V gene are LNHNV and YYDKDF (reference sequence). The CDR3 is made up of 13 amino acids. J lost 6 bases, V lost 6 bases, and 7 bases had no gene match. CDR3: CATRTDRLDGYTF. The CDR3 DNA follows: TGTGCCACCAGAACGGACAGGTTAGATGGCTACACCTTC.

A note on this clonotype: This sequence may be a read error, since a much larger clone differs from it by one base. The V and J genes are TRBV7-8 and TRBJ2-7; D remains ambiguous. This CDR3 comprises 18 residues. V was pared by 5 bases and J by 0 bases, with 23 bases between. CDR1 and CDR2 from the germline V gene are SGHVS and FQNEAQ. The CDR3 spells CASSLIPSGEIGSYEQYF. The DNA for the CDR3 is TGTGCCAGCAGCCTTATCCCGTCTGGCGAGATAGGCTCCTACGAGCAGTACTTC.

This clonotype has a count of ten or more. V and J are TRBV4-2 and TRBJ2-3, with 7 bases matching TRBD2. J lost 8 bases, V lost 1 base, and 0 bases had no gene match. CDR3 length: 12 residues. Germline V gene sequence: CDR1 LGHNA, CDR2 YNFKEQ. In DNA form, the CDR3 reads TGTGCCAGCAGCCAAGGCGGGGGTACGCAGTATTTT. It codes for CASSQGGGTQYF.

This clonotype appeared many times. The V call is TRBV12-3 or TRBV12-4, the J call TRBJ2-1; D is possibly TRBD2 (5 bases). The CDR3 consists of 15 residues. Trimming shortened V by 5 bases and J by 6 bases, and 17 bases separated the two germline ends. The DNA for the CDR3 is TGTGCCAGCAGTCCTCAGCGGAGTCAAAGCAATGAGCAGTTCTTC. Its protein is CASSPQRSQSNEQFF.

On this clonotype: Possible read error: a much larger clone is one base away. J is TRBJ2-6 and V is TRBV21-1; TRBD1, the table's D call, was not compared with the DNA. TRBV21-1 is listed as a pseudogene. The CDR3 contains 18 residues. The CDR3 is CASSKIRDISSGANVLTF. The DNA for the CDR3 is TGTGCCAGCAGCAAAATACGGGACATCTCCTCTGGGGCCAACGTCCTGACTTTC.

This clonotype was seen ten or more times. The CDR3 sequence is CASSQEVAGLSYEQYF. The CDR3 nucleotides are TGCGCCAGCAGCCAAGAAGTTGCGGGGCTCTCCTACGAGCAGTACTTC. V gene TRBV4-1 combines with J gene TRBJ2-7; TRBD2 is a possible D gene (6 bases). Trimming stripped 0 bases from V and 0 bases from J, with 12 bases between. The CDR3 extends over 16 amino acids. Germline lookup yields CDR1 MGHRA and CDR2 YSYEKL.

This clonotype was detected ten times or more. The CDR3 nucleotides read TGTGCCAGCAGTGAATCTCGTAGCGGCCAAGAGACCCAGTACTTC. Encoded protein: CASSESRSGQETQYF. The genes are TRBV25-1 and TRBJ2-5; tentative D call: TRBD2 (6 bases). Trimming left V 1 base short and J 1 base short, with 10 bases between. Germline V gene lookup returns CDR1 MGHDK and CDR2 SYGVNS. The CDR3 spans 15 residues.

This clonotype was seen many times. This rearrangement joins TRBV20-1 to TRBJ1-6, with D possibly TRBD1 on 5 matching bases. The CDR3 has 16 residues. CDR1 and CDR2 from the germline V gene are DFQATT and SNEGSKA (reference sequence). V was cut by 1 base and J by 7 bases, with 17 bases left in between. In DNA form, the CDR3 reads TGCAGTGCTAGAGTATCGGGGGTCGTAAGCAATTCACCCCTCCACTTT. Encoded protein: CSARVSGVVSNSPLHF.

At least ten counts were recorded for this clonotype. The gene calls are TRBV25-1 and TRBJ2-7; TRBD2 agrees at 14 bases. This CDR3 has 13 amino acids. Looked up from germline, CDR1 is MGHDK and CDR2 is SYGVNS. V was pared by 4 bases and J by 10 bases, with 3 bases of the junction left unmatched. CDR3 region: CASSGLAGGPQYF. Here the CDR3 DNA reads TGTGCCAGCAGTGGACTAGCGGGAGGGCCTCAGTACTTC.

This clonotype has a count of ten or more. This sequence joins TRBV29-1 and TRBJ2-7, with 7 bases lining up with TRBD1. The CDR3 spans 13 residues. Trimming cost V 6 bases and J 1 base; bases outside gene matches: 6. CDR1 is SQVTM and CDR2 is ANQGSEA in the germline V gene. The CDR3 nucleotides are TGCAGCGTAACCGGGACAGTTTCCTACGAGCAGTACTTC. Protein sequence: CSVTGTVSYEQYF.

The rearrangement joins TRBV2 to TRBJ1-1; 11 bases agree with TRBD1. The CDR3 is made up of 18 amino acids. With 5 bases clipped from V and 0 bases from J, the junction kept 11 bases outside the gene matches. The germline CDR1 and CDR2 sequences are SNHLY and FYNNEI. CDR3 amino acids: CASSYQFGQGAMNTEAFF. CDR3 sequence (DNA): TGTGCCAGCAGTTACCAATTCGGACAGGGGGCGATGAACACTGAAGCTTTCTTT.

Many counts were recorded for this clonotype. This chain joins TRBV12-3 or TRBV12-4 and TRBJ2-5, with 9 bases aligning to TRBD1. V trimming: 2 bases; J trimming: 4 bases; junction bases outside the gene matches: 2. The CDR3 extends over 14 amino acids. The CDR3 sequence: CASSLMGQGETQYF. The CDR3 region has the DNA TGTGCCAGCAGTTTAATGGGACAGGGAGAGACCCAGTACTTC.

J is TRBJ2-7 and V is TRBV6-5, with D perhaps given as TRBD1 or TRBD2 (5 bases each). V lost 6 bases and J lost 3, with 9 bases in between. CDR3 length: 12 residues. Germline CDR1 is MNHEY and CDR2 is SVGAGI. The CDR3 is CASSRDHYEQYF. The DNA for the CDR3 is TGTGCCAGCAGCCGGGACCACTACGAGCAGTACTTC.

This clonotype was seen ten or more times. The chain links TRBV7-9 to TRBJ1-3; no definite D call. The CDR3 has 15 amino acids. Between the trimmed V and J ends, which lost 5 bases and 2 bases, there was a span of 13 bases. Germline V lookup: CDR1 SEHNR, CDR2 FQNEAQ (reference sequence). This CDR3 reads CASSTRPATGNTIYF. The CDR3 coding sequence is TGTGCCAGCAGCACTCGACCCGCGACTGGAAACACCATATATTTT. The full variable domain, with the rest looked up from reference TRBV7-9 and TRBJ1-3, is DTGVSQNPRHKITKRGQNVTFRCDPISEHNRLYWYRQTLGQGPEFLTYFQNEAQLEKSRLLSDRFSAERPKGSFSTLEIQRTEQGDSAMYLCASSTRPATGNTIYFGEGSWLTVV.

This clonotype has a count of ten or more. The chain has TRBV15 and TRBJ2-1, with D hard to call. Germline CDR1 is LNHNV and CDR2 is YYDKDF (reference sequence). V was cut by 10 bases and J by 8 bases, with 9 bases left in between. This CDR3 spans 10 amino acids. The CDR3 region is CAISQDEQFF. The CDR3 nucleotides are TGTGCCATCTCCCAGGATGAGCAGTTCTTC.

This clonotype has ten or more counts. The chain is built from TRBV29-1 and TRBJ1-4, with 11 bases that match TRBD1. The CDR3 runs to 13 residues. Germline values: CDR1 SQVTM, CDR2 ANQGSEA. V lost 8 bases and J lost 8; bases outside the gene matches: 7. This chain's CDR3 is CSPRDRGEEKLFF. DNA of the CDR3: TGCAGCCCCCGGGACAGGGGGGAGGAAAAACTGTTTTTT.

This clonotype was counted ten times or more. The chain links TRBV12-5 to TRBJ2-5; weak D call: TRBD1 (6 bases). CDR1 and CDR2 (germline): LGHNT, FRNRAP. V shed 0 bases and J shed 2 bases, with 16 bases lying between them. The CDR3 runs to 17 residues. The CDR3 spells CASGLVPAGVGQETQYF. In nucleotides, the CDR3 is TGTGCTAGTGGTTTGGTACCGGCAGGGGTGGGGCAAGAGACCCAGTACTTC.

The J gene is TRBJ2-3, the V gene TRBV11-2; TRBD1 matches 9 bases. The V gene's germline CDR1 is SGHAT and CDR2 FQNNGV. The CDR3 totals 17 residues. J was trimmed by 2 bases and V by 5 bases; bases with no gene match: 11. In DNA, the CDR3 is TGTGCCAGCAGCCCCGGGACAGGGTGGGTCACCACAGATACGCAGTATTTT. Translating gives CASSPGTGWVTTDTQYF.

This clonotype was seen ten or more times. The chain has TRBV5-1 and TRBJ2-3; 8 bases align to TRBD1. CDR1 is SGHRS and CDR2 is YFSETQ in the germline V gene. CDR3 length: 16 residues. Trimming took 5 bases from V and 2 from J; bases not matched to a gene: 10. The CDR3 region is CASSYATGVNTDTQYF. CDR3 bases: TGCGCCAGCAGTTACGCGACAGGGGTGAACACAGATACGCAGTATTTT. The full variable domain, completed using reference TRBV5-1 and TRBJ2-3, is KAGVTQTPRYLIKTRGQQVTLSCSPISGHRSVSWYQQTPGQGLQFLFEYFSETQRNKGNFPGRFSGRQFSNSRSEMNVSTLELGDSALYLCASSYATGVNTDTQYFGPGTRLTVL.

Ten or more counts support this clonotype. V is TRBV7-2 and J is TRBJ1-6; D not resolved. Per germline, CDR1 SGHTA and CDR2 FQGNSA. The length of the CDR3 is 15 residues. The germline V and J ends were trimmed by 3 bases and 7 bases, with 13 bases remaining between them. Written as DNA, the CDR3 is TGTGCCAGCAGCTTGGGAGGGTCTATGAATTCACCCCTCCACTTT. This gives the protein CASSLGGSMNSPLHF.

This clonotype was counted many times. The rearrangement uses TRBV14 and TRBJ1-1; unclear D gene. Per the germline V gene, CDR1 is SGHDN and CDR2 is FVKESK. The CDR3 length is 12 residues. Between the trimmed V and J ends, which lost 0 bases and 6 bases, there was a span of 5 bases. The CDR3 DNA sequence: TGTGCCAGCAGCCAAGATACGGCTGAAGCTTTCTTT. It encodes CASSQDTAEAFF. Full variable domain (outside the CDR3, taken from reference TRBV14 and TRBJ1-1): EAGVTQFPSHSVIEKGQTVTLRCDPISGHDNLYWYRRVMGKEIKFLLHFVKESKQDESGMPNNRFLAERTGGTYSTLKVQPAELEDSGVYFCASSQDTAEAFFGQGTRLTVV.

This clonotype was counted ten times or more. The chain has TRBV5-1 and TRBJ2-7, with 7 bases fitting TRBD1. The CDR3 covers 14 residues. Germline values: CDR1 SGHRS, CDR2 YFSETQ. Trimming removed 0 bases from V and 7 bases from J; junction bases left unmatched: 7. CDR3 sequence reads: CASSLGQGVGEQYF. The DNA of the CDR3 is TGCGCCAGCAGCTTGGGGCAGGGGGTAGGTGAGCAGTACTTC.

This clonotype was detected many times. The chain has TRBV7-3 and TRBJ1-1; D possibly corresponds to TRBD1 (6 bases). The germline V gene has CDR1 SGHTA and CDR2 FQGTGA. The CDR3 length is 15 residues. With 0 bases removed from V and 0 bases from J, the gap between germline ends came to 8 bases. The CDR3 DNA follows: TGTGCCAGCAGCTTAACCCGGACAGTGAACACTGAAGCTTTCTTT. The encoded protein is CASSLTRTVNTEAFF.

This clonotype was counted ten times or more. This chain connects TRBV12-3 or TRBV12-4 to TRBJ1-1; 8 nucleotides match TRBD1. The V gene end was trimmed by 3 bases and the J gene end by 1 base; junction bases not matched to a gene: 7. The CDR3 is 16 residues long. The CDR3 sequence: CASSLGTGYPNTEAFF. DNA for the CDR3: TGTGCCAGCAGTTTGGGGACAGGTTACCCGAACACTGAAGCTTTCTTT.

This clonotype has ten or more counts. In DNA, the CDR3 is TGTGCCAGCAGCGTAGGGATCGGGGAGTCGTATTTT. This sequence encodes CASSVGIGESYF. V usage is TRBV9 and J usage is TRBJ2-3; D possibly corresponds to TRBD2 (5 bases). Germline V gives CDR1 SGDLS, CDR2 YYNGEE. V lost 0 bases and J lost 14, with 13 bases in between. The CDR3 loop spans 12 amino acids.

This clonotype has ten or more counts. The V gene is TRBV14, the J gene TRBJ2-6; 7 nucleotides match TRBD2. The ends lost 1 base at V and 0 bases at J; junction bases unmatched: 9. From germline, CDR1 is SGHDN and CDR2 FVKESK. This CDR3 is built from 19 residues. In DNA form, the CDR3 reads TGTGCCAGCAGCCAAGTGGGGGGGAAGGTCCGCTCTGGGGCCAACGTCCTGACTTTC. Translation gives CASSQVGGKVRSGANVLTF.

This clonotype was seen at least ten times. The chain employs TRBV12-3 or TRBV12-4 and TRBJ2-3, with a tentative D call TRBD2 (5 bases). V lost 0 bases and J lost 1, with 8 bases in between. The CDR3 extends over 15 amino acids. The CDR3 loop is CASSLALGGTDTQYF. CDR3 DNA sequence: TGTGCCAGCAGTTTAGCGCTCGGGGGCACAGATACGCAGTATTTT.

The sample holds many counts of this clonotype. This chain connects TRBV25-1 to TRBJ2-5; 12 nucleotides line up with TRBD2. The CDR3 spans 15 residues. J lost 5 bases, V lost 4 bases, and 5 bases had no gene match. CDR1 is MGHDK, CDR2 SYGVNS, per germline. The CDR3 spells CASSASGGALETQYF. In nucleotides, the CDR3 is TGTGCCAGCAGTGCTAGCGGGGGGGCCCTGGAGACCCAGTACTTC.